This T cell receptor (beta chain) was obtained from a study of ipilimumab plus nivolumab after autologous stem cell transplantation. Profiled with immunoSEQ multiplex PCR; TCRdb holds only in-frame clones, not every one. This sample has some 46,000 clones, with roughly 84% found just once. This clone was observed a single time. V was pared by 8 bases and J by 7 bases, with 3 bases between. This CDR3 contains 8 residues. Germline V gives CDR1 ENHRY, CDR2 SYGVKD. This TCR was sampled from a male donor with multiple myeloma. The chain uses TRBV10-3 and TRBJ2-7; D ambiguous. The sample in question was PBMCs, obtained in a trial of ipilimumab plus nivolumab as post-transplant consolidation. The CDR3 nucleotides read TGTGCCATCCAAGAGCAGTACTTC. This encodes CAIQEQYF.